The clone carrying this T cell receptor (beta chain) was detected only a few times. Its antigen is as yet unknown. This entry comes from a study of T-cell reconstitution after alpha-beta-depleted transplantation in children. The library targeted TCRbeta and was prepared with unique molecular identifiers. TCRdb analysed the PCR reads with MiXCR anew, one entry per CDR3 protein. The sample yields a few hundred thousand distinct CDR3 sequences, 25% to 30% seen once. General study findings and limits: A year post-transplant, T-cell counts and diversity derived mostly from newly produced T cells.

Germline CDR1 is DFQATT and CDR2 is SNEGSKA (reference sequence). The CDR3 has 13 residues. V gave up 5 bases and J gave up 0 bases, with 5 bases separating them. The sequencing used PBMCs, collected before TCRalphabeta/CD19-depleted stem cell transplant. This chain uses TRBV20-1 with TRBJ2-6; a weak D match, TRBD1 (5 bases). The TCR originated in a boy younger than two with Wiskott-Aldrich syndrome, due to receive a stem cell transplant. CDR3 bases: TGCAGTGCTGACAGCTCTGGGGCCAACGTCCTGACTTTC. This translates into CSADSSGANVLTF.